This T cell receptor (beta chain) originates from a study of glioma-infiltrating T cells after dendritic cell vaccination. Measured with immunoSEQ multiplex PCR; TCRdb has only the in-frame clones, and not every one. Of 98,000 or so clones in the sample, 75% to 90% were seen once. This clone showed up just once. Time point described: after dendritic cell vaccination, including at tumor progression/relapse. Germline V gene sequence: CDR1 MNHNY, CDR2 SVGAGI (reference sequence). Between the trimmed V and J ends, which lost 4 bases and 1 base, there was a span of 13 bases. CDR3 length equals 15 residues.

This clonotype originated in a human donor with glioblastoma. Source: blood, taken after dendritic cell vaccination. The chain has TRBV6-6 and TRBJ1-2; weak D call: TRBD1 (6 bases). CDR3 DNA sequence: TGTGCCAGCAGTTCACAGGGAACGCTTAACTATGGCTACACCTTC. Its translation is CASSSQGTLNYGYTF.